This T cell receptor (beta chain) is from a study of T cells after yellow fever vaccination (dated by TCRdb to the late 2010s). Concerning the study at large: The SMART-Seq v4 Ultra Low Input RNA kit was used to prepare libraries from fractions with low cell numbers. Blood samples were taken at several timepoints before and after primary and secondary immunization, and bulk PBMC replicates and cell subsets were isolated. Two healthy male donors, one aged 18 to 29 and one aged 30 to 40 years, made up the cohort. To track T-cell clones before and after primary and booster YFV17D yellow fever vaccination, bulk TCR alpha and beta repertoires were sequenced longitudinally. General findings and caveats noted by the study authors: A small share of clonotypes occurred in both CD4 and CD8 compartments, likely arising from convergent recombination. After the booster, most of the clones that had expanded following primary vaccination were detected again (roughly 97% of CD4 and around 88% of CD8), which suggests that memory was broadly maintained. Because only two donors were included in the study, the extent to which the findings can be generalized is limited. Compared with the primary T-cell response, the secondary T-cell response was faster but weaker, reaching its peak on day 5 rather than on day 15. FACS-sorted repertoires could contain abundant contaminating clonotypes from the bulk population, so computational filtering was required.

This clonotype was seen only a few times. Which antigen it targets is not known. Qualities for individual bases were not recorded, and no much larger clone is one base off. Sequencing took place on an Illumina NovaSeq 6000. TCR cDNA was synthesized by 5'RACE template switching, through which a universal primer site and unique molecular identifiers were introduced. cDNA synthesis was primed from both the TCR alpha and TCR beta constant segments. Library amplification used two PCR steps, and the second PCR step added sample barcodes and sequencing adapters. Libraries were sequenced on Illumina HiSeq 2500 (2x100 bp) or NovaSeq (2x150 bp). The source study handled its data this way. MIGEC handled demultiplexing of reads and collapsing into UMI consensus sequences, while MiXCR performed V(D)J alignment. Vaccine-responding clonotypes were identified with edgeR using replicate PBMC samples, with FDR below 0.01 and a log2 fold change above 5 up to day 15 being required. Bulk clonotypes were assigned CD4 or CD8 identity according to which sequenced CD4 or CD8 repertoire held them at higher abundance. Starting from the raw public reads, TCRdb applied fastp trimming at Q25, assembled clones with MiXCR and retained in-frame beta chains. Each entry is one CDR3 protein sequence, shown with its most common DNA and genes. TCRdb's processing, not the authors' own work, is the source of the V and J calls. In all, the sample holds under 500,000 distinct CDR3 sequences, and 18% of those were seen once. The ten top clones hold over 15% of the sample.

From the cysteine up to the phenylalanine, the CDR3 has a length of 10 residues. Just the 30-base CDR3 DNA is kept, in frame starting at base 1. From a lookup of the germline V gene (reference sequence), CDR1 and CDR2 are DFQATT and SNEGSKA. Trimming costs V 5 bases and J 9 bases, and their ends lie 10 bases apart. The treatment or condition label, as the study defines it: live attenuated yellow fever vaccine strain. At each blood-draw timepoint, two biological replicates of bulk PBMCs were obtained. A standard Ficoll-Paque protocol was used to isolate PBMCs from peripheral blood. RNA was extracted with TriZol from bulk PBMCs, CD4 and CD8 fractions, and dextramer-positive and dextramer-negative fractions.

The rearrangement joined TRBV20-1 to TRBJ2-5; no D gene call is confident. This clonotype was sampled from a man younger than 35 who received the YFV17D yellow fever vaccine. The specimen comprised PBMCs, sampled before the yellow fever booster vaccination. CDR3 protein: CSAGTLSQYF. The DNA sequence follows: TGCAGTGCTGGAACATTGTCCCAGTACTTC.